Listed below are T cell receptor beta chains from one sample, sequenced in a study of cytomegalovirus exposure and HLA in healthy donors. Repertoires were generated with immunoSEQ multiplex PCR, while TCRdb's copy carries only in-frame clones and drops some. The sample lists more than 65,000 clones, under 85% occurring once. Material for sequencing was PBMCs. The source of these receptors is a woman aged 60-75 years in good health and CMV-seropositive. Both conserved end residues are part of each CDR3. The D gene is left open where the match is weak. Part of the rows lack a size; the others show once, few, many or a class for expanded clones.

j_call | v_call | clone_size | d_call | cdr3_nt | cdr3_aa
TRBJ2-7 | TRBV6-1 | NA | NA | TGTGCCAGCGTCTCCCGTAGCTCCTACGAGCAGTACTTC | CASVSRSSYEQYF
TRBJ2-7 | TRBV21-1 | NA | NA | TGTGCCAGCAGCGAAAAAAGGGGCAGGGATTTTCAATACGAGCAGTACTTC | CASSEKRGRDFQYEQYF
TRBJ2-3 | TRBV2 | NA | NA | TGTGCCAGCAGTGGGGTCGGCGGGAATACGCAGTATTTT | CASSGVGGNTQYF
TRBJ1-3 | TRBV9 | few | NA | TGTGCCAGCAGCAACCCGAACACCACATATTTT | CASSNPNTTYF
TRBJ1-1 | TRBV30 | NA | NA | TGTGCCTGGAGTGTACAGGTAGGCACTGAAGCTTTCTTT | CAWSVQVGTEAFF
TRBJ2-7 | TRBV2 | NA | TRBD2 | TGTGCCAGCAGTGGGGGGACTAGCGTCTCCGAGCAGTACTTC | CASSGGTSVSEQYF
TRBJ2-5 | TRBV7-9 | once | NA | TGTGCCAGCAGCCGTAACCTACGACAGGATACCCAAGAGACCCAGTACTTC | CASSRNLRQDTQETQYF
TRBJ1-5 | TRBV10-2 | few | NA | TGCGCCAGCAGTGAGACAGGGTATCAGCCCCAGCATTTT | CASSETGYQPQHF
TRBJ1-1 | TRBV9 | NA | NA | TGTGCCAGCAGCGGGGGGACATTGTTCACTGAAGCTTTCTTT | CASSGGTLFTEAFF
TRBJ1-3 | TRBV2 | NA | NA | TGTGCCAGCAGCTCGGTCCCCGGGGACACCATATATTTT | CASSSVPGDTIYF